These 26 T cell receptor beta chains originate from one sample sequenced in a study of vaccination and CD4 T cells after COVID-19. These receptors lack a known antigen. An Oncomine TCR Beta short-read assay was used to sequence the DNA from cultured CD4+ T cells. MiXCR was run by TCRdb on the PCR reads, yielding one entry per CDR3 protein. This table holds some 21,000 distinct CDR3 sequences, approximately 42% found once. Regarding treatment: 10-day PBMC culture with coronavirus spike peptide pools or control peptides (ViraFEST assay). This material consisted of CD4+ T cells from blood, cultured in vitro, taken before SARS-CoV-2 vaccination. These receptors were obtained from a human donor who received a COVID-19 vaccine.

The chain links TRBV6-1 to TRBJ1-1; D remains unclear. The V gene's germline CDR1 is MNHNS and CDR2 SASEGT. V was clipped by 5 bases and J by 6 bases, with 16 bases between them. This CDR3 region has 14 residues. The CDR3 coding sequence is TGTGCCAGCAGTCAAAAGGCGGGGTTCTCTGAAGCTTTCTTT. It yields the protein CASSQKAGFSEAFF.

The rearrangement links TRBV6-1 to TRBJ1-2; D gene uncertain. The CDR3 consists of 13 residues. V lost 3 bases and J 3 bases, leaving 8 bases between the germline ends. Germline V gene data show CDR1 as MNHNS and CDR2 as SASEGT. CDR3 loop: CASSDRRYYGYTF. The CDR3 DNA is TGTGCCAGCAGTGACCGGAGGTACTATGGCTACACCTTC.

V usage is TRBV24-1 and J usage is TRBJ2-2; TRBD1 agrees at 9 bases. Germline CDR1 reads KGHDR; CDR2 reads SFDVKD. Germline trimming cut 3 bases from V and 4 bases from J; bases unmatched to any gene: 5. This CDR3 comprises 16 residues. CDR3 in DNA: TGTGCCACCAGTGATGTGACAGGGGGAGTCACCGGGGAGCTGTTTTTT. As protein: CATSDVTGGVTGELFF.

The chain joins TRBV7-3 to TRBJ2-1; 11 positions match TRBD2. V dropped 3 bases and J dropped 8; count of bases not matched to a gene: 6. CDR1 and CDR2 from the germline V gene are SGHTA and FQGTGA. The CDR3 sequence is 15 residues long. DNA of the CDR3: TGTGCCAGCAGCTTGGGTAGCGGGGGGGTGGATGAGCAGTTCTTC. This translates into CASSLGSGGVDEQFF.

The rearrangement uses TRBV2 and TRBJ1-5; D is ambiguous. CDR1 is SNHLY and CDR2 is FYNNEI in the germline V gene. This CDR3 region has 15 residues. Trimming took 1 base from V and 1 from J, leaving 8 bases between them. The CDR3 DNA sequence: TGTGCCAGCAGTGAAGAAGGGCTGAGCAATCAGCCCCAGCATTTT. Translation gives CASSEEGLSNQPQHF.

The chain joins TRBV7-3 to TRBJ1-2; 7 positions match TRBD1. The CDR3 totals 13 residues. V lost 5 bases to trimming and J lost 4 bases; unmatched junction nucleotides: 4. In germline, CDR1 is SGHTA, CDR2 FQGTGA. In DNA, the CDR3 is TGTGCCAGCAGCACCCCAGGGGGCTATGGCTACACCTTC. Protein: CASSTPGGYGYTF.

The rearrangement uses TRBV6-1 and TRBJ2-7; weak D call: TRBD1 (5 bases). Per the germline V gene, CDR1 is MNHNS and CDR2 is SASEGT. This CDR3 region has 15 residues. The V gene lost 6 bases and the J gene lost 3 bases, with 18 bases spanning the gap. The DNA for the CDR3 is TGTGCCAGCAGCCCCCAGGGCGCTCCATTCTACGAGCAGTACTTC. Amino acids: CASSPQGAPFYEQYF.

The chain has TRBV7-2 and TRBJ1-5, with 9 bases fitting TRBD1. Unmatched junction bases numbered 16, after V lost 0 bases and J lost 7 bases. The CDR3 is 19 amino acids. Germline V gives CDR1 SGHTA, CDR2 FQGNSA. The CDR3 here is CASSLASFGSGTGLQPQHF. In DNA form, the CDR3 reads TGTGCCAGCAGCTTAGCGTCTTTTGGGTCCGGGACAGGGCTCCAGCCCCAGCATTTT.

J is TRBJ2-4 and V is TRBV19; D is unclear. CDR1 LNHDA and CDR2 SQIVND come from the germline V gene (reference sequence). Trimming cost V 3 bases and J 4 bases, with 7 bases left between them. This CDR3 comprises 13 residues. The CDR3 nucleotides read TGTGCCAGTAGTATCAACGGGAAAAACATTCAGTACTTC. Residues: CASSINGKNIQYF.

A few counts support this clonotype. The rearrangement uses TRBV20-1 and TRBJ2-1, with a weak D call TRBD2 (6 bases). The CDR3 length is 15 residues. Deletions cut 2 bases from V and 0 bases from J, with 11 bases between. CDR1 and CDR2 from the germline V gene are DFQATT and SNEGSKA (reference sequence). The CDR3 sequence: CSARLASSSYNEQFF. CDR3 nucleotide sequence: TGCAGTGCTAGACTAGCGAGTAGCTCCTACAATGAGCAGTTCTTC.

The CDR3 region is CASSIRRVSTDTQYF. The CDR3 DNA follows: TGTGCCAGTAGTATTAGGCGGGTAAGCACAGATACGCAGTATTTT. The rearrangement uses TRBV19 and TRBJ2-3; D is perhaps TRBD2 (5 bases). This CDR3 is 15 amino acids long. V was shortened by 3 bases and J by 0 bases, with 10 bases between the two germline ends. Germline loops: CDR1 LNHDA, CDR2 SQIVND (reference sequence).

The rearrangement links TRBV6-1 to TRBJ2-5; D might be TRBD2 (6 bases). The V gene's germline CDR1 is MNHNS and CDR2 SASEGT. V was cut by 2 bases and J by 5 bases, with 12 bases left in between. The CDR3 sequence is 14 residues long. The CDR3 sequence is CASSETGGRETQYF. The CDR3 nucleotides are TGTGCCAGCAGTGAAACCGGGGGACGGGAGACCCAGTACTTC.

CDR3 in amino acids: CSARDMTGPYGYTF. The DNA for the CDR3 is TGCAGTGCTAGAGATATGACAGGGCCCTATGGCTACACCTTC. The chain has TRBV20-1 and TRBJ1-2; 7 bases are shared with TRBD1. Per the germline V gene, CDR1 is DFQATT and CDR2 is SNEGSKA (reference sequence). The CDR3 covers 14 residues. Trimming at V came to 0 bases and at J to 4 bases, leaving 5 bases not matched to a gene.

This clonotype turned up a few times. This rearrangement joins TRBV7-2 to TRBJ2-7; TRBD1 is a possible D gene (6 bases). Germline loops: CDR1 SGHTA, CDR2 FQGNSA. The CDR3 extends over 15 amino acids. The V gene lost 0 bases and the J gene lost 2 bases, with 11 bases spanning the gap. CDR3 amino acids: CASSLARQDPYEQYF. CDR3 DNA: TGTGCCAGCAGCTTAGCTCGACAGGACCCCTACGAGCAGTACTTC.

This clonotype has a handful of counts. The rearrangement joins TRBV6-5 to TRBJ1-1, with 7 bases that match TRBD1. The CDR3 spans 12 residues. V was clipped by 4 bases and J by 8 bases; unmatched bases: 4. Germline CDR1 and CDR2: MNHEY and SVGAGI. The CDR3 bases are TGTGCCAGCAGTTTGCCACAGGGGGAAGCTTTCTTT. Amino acids: CASSLPQGEAFF.

This clonotype has more than one count but fewer than ten. The chain employs TRBV20-1 and TRBJ1-6, with TRBD1 matching over 7 bases. The V gene's germline CDR1 is DFQATT and CDR2 SNEGSKA (reference sequence). V lost 6 bases, J lost 10 bases, and 12 bases stayed unmatched. The CDR3 contains 14 residues. This CDR3 is CSALRQGRGSPLHF. The CDR3 nucleotides read TGCAGTGCCCTCCGACAGGGTAGGGGGTCACCCCTCCACTTT.

The chain combines TRBV2 with TRBJ1-6; D remains unclear. This CDR3 is built from 13 residues. Germline V gene data show CDR1 as SNHLY and CDR2 as FYNNEI. The V gene lost 5 bases and the J gene lost 7 bases, with 9 bases spanning the gap. Here the CDR3 reads CASSSSPNSPLHF. CDR3 DNA sequence: TGTGCCAGCAGTAGCTCTCCAAATTCACCCCTCCACTTT.

This clonotype was counted only a few times. The V gene is TRBV20-1, the J gene TRBJ2-5; no definite D call. CDR1 and CDR2 from the germline V gene are DFQATT and SNEGSKA (reference sequence). Trimming pared 6 bases from V and 5 bases from J, leaving 13 bases between. The length of the CDR3 is 12 residues. The CDR3 loop is CSAGRRPETQYF. The CDR3 DNA reads TGCAGTGCGGGCCGGCGTCCGGAGACCCAGTACTTC.

This chain's CDR3 is CSAIKDSFYNEQFF. The CDR3 DNA reads TGCAGTGCTATAAAGGACAGCTTTTACAATGAGCAGTTCTTC. The chain recombines TRBV20-1 with TRBJ2-1, with D tentatively TRBD1 (6 bases). V shed 4 bases and J shed 4 bases, with 14 bases lying between them. The CDR3 consists of 14 residues. The V gene's germline CDR1 is DFQATT and CDR2 SNEGSKA (reference sequence).

The chain carries TRBV27 and TRBJ2-5, with D perhaps given as TRBD1 or TRBD2 (6 bases each). The CDR3 is 14 residues long. The germline V gene encodes CDR1 MNHEY and CDR2 SMNVEV (reference sequence). The V end was cut by 2 bases, the J end by 4 bases, with 11 bases between. The CDR3 coding sequence is TGTGCCAGCAGTTTAGAGGGGGGTTCAGAGACCCAGTACTTC. This sequence encodes CASSLEGGSETQYF.

This chain joins TRBV12-3 or TRBV12-4 and TRBJ1-6; TRBD1 matches at 8 bases. The CDR3 sequence is 12 residues long. The V gene end was trimmed by 8 bases and the J gene end by 9 bases; junction bases not matched to a gene: 3. CDR3 sequence reads: CASGQGSSPLHF. Here the CDR3 DNA reads TGTGCCAGCGGACAGGGTAGTTCACCCCTCCACTTT.

This rearrangement joins TRBV11-3 to TRBJ1-1, with D tentatively TRBD1 (6 bases). CDR1 and CDR2 (germline): SGHNT, YENEEA. V was trimmed by 5 bases and J by 6 bases, leaving 22 bases between them. The CDR3 is 16 residues long. CDR3 sequence (DNA): TGTGCCAGCAGCCCTGAAACAGGGATTACGAGCGCTGAAGCTTTCTTT. This sequence encodes CASSPETGITSAEAFF.

This rearrangement joins TRBV2 to TRBJ1-2; TRBD1 is a possible D gene (5 bases). Per the germline V gene, CDR1 is SNHLY and CDR2 is FYNNEI. The CDR3 runs to 12 residues. The V and J ends lost 4 bases and 4 bases respectively, with 7 bases between them. The CDR3 spells CASSAGGYGYTF. CDR3 sequence (DNA): TGTGCCAGCAGTGCGGGGGGCTATGGCTACACCTTC.

The chain carries TRBV18 and TRBJ2-7; TRBD2 is a possible D gene (5 bases). The CDR3 has 15 residues. The V gene lost 2 bases and the J gene lost 2 bases, with 13 bases spanning the gap. CDR1 and CDR2 (germline): KGHSH, LQKENI. CDR3 nucleotide sequence: TGTGCCAGCTCACCATTGGTAGCGCCGACCTACGAGCAGTACTTC. Translated, it gives CASSPLVAPTYEQYF. Combining the CDR3 with reference TRBV18 and TRBJ2-7 gives the whole variable domain NAGVMQNPRHLVRRRGQEARLRCSPMKGHSHVYWYRQLPEEGLKFMVYLQKENIIDESGMPKERFSAEFPKEGPSILRIQQVVRGDSAAYFCASSPLVAPTYEQYFGPGTRLTVT.

This chain connects TRBV5-1 to TRBJ1-2; 7 bases are shared with TRBD1. This CDR3 has 14 amino acids. The germline gives CDR1 SGHRS, CDR2 YFSETQ. V was clipped by 0 bases and J by 8 bases; unmatched bases: 7. This CDR3 reads CASSLDRGGIGYTF. The CDR3, as DNA: TGCGCCAGCAGCTTGGACAGGGGCGGGATCGGCTACACCTTC. The full variable domain, with the rest looked up from reference TRBV5-1 and TRBJ1-2, is KAGVTQTPRYLIKTRGQQVTLSCSPISGHRSVSWYQQTPGQGLQFLFEYFSETQRNKGNFPGRFSGRQFSNSRSEMNVSTLELGDSALYLCASSLDRGGIGYTFGSGTRLTVV.

In nucleotides, the CDR3 is TGCAGTGCCGGGACATTAGGCTACGAGCAGTACTTC. Its protein is CSAGTLGYEQYF. The chain has TRBV20-1 and TRBJ2-7, with a weak D call TRBD1 (6 bases). V was cut by 6 bases and J by 3 bases, with 12 bases left in between. CDR1 is DFQATT, CDR2 SNEGSKA, per germline (reference sequence). There are 12 residues in the CDR3.